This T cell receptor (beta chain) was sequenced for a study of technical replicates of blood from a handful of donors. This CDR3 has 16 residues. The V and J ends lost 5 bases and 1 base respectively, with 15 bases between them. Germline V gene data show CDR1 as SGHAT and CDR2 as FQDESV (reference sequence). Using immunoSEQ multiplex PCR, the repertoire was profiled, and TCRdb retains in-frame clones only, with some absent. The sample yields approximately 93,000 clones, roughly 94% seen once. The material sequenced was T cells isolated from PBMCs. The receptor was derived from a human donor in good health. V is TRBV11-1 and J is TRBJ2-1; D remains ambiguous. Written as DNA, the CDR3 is TGTGCCAGCAGCAGACTTGGTAAGAAATCCTACAATGAGCAGTTCTTC. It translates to CASSRLGKKSYNEQFF.